These 25 T cell receptor beta chains came from one sample sequenced in a study of T cell clonality in common variable immunodeficiency. Method: immunoSEQ multiplex PCR; TCRdb's copy keeps in-frame clones and lacks some. The record shows roughly 32,000 clones for this sample, with no singletons present. Sequenced material: peripheral blood mononuclear cells. The receptors shown here come from a person aged 18 to 69 in good health.

This clone appeared a few times. The CDR3 end lies 3 residues beyond the end of the read and is filled in from the germline J gene. The chain couples TRBV7-9 to TRBJ2-3; maybe TRBD2 (5 bases). Per germline, CDR1 SEHNR and CDR2 FQNEAQ (reference sequence). This CDR3 contains 15 residues. Partial CDR3 DNA: TGTGCCAGCAGCGGGGAGACTAAGCCTCAAGAGACG. Encoded protein: CASSGETKPQET. The CDR3 in full is CASSGETKPQETQYF.

This clone has more than one count but fewer than ten. The read gets to within 3 residues of the CDR3 end, and the germline J gene fills in the rest. This chain links TRBV7-2 with TRBJ1-6; no definite D call. The CDR3 contains 14 residues. Germline CDR1 is SGHTA and CDR2 is FQGNSA. V dropped 5 bases and J dropped 10 bases, with 15 bases sitting between them. CDR3 DNA (partial): TGTGCCAGCAGCGGACTGGGTCATGTCTCACCC. This encodes CASSGLGHVSP. The full CDR3 sequence reads CASSGLGHVSPLHF. Based on the CDR3 plus reference TRBV7-2 and TRBJ1-6, the full variable domain is GAGVSQSPSNKVTEKGKDVELRCDPISGHTALYWYRQSLGQGLEFLIYFQGNSAPDKSGLPSDRFSAERTGGSVSTLTIQRTQQEDSAVYLCASSGLGHVSPLHFGNGTRLTVT.

There are many counts of this clone. Sequencing ends 3 residues short of the CDR3 end; the germline J gene provides the rest. The genes are TRBV10-3 and TRBJ2-3; possibly TRBD2 for D (6 bases). V lost 10 bases, J lost 4 bases, and 12 bases lay in between. In germline, CDR1 is ENHRY, CDR2 SYGVKD. The CDR3 consists of 12 residues. The DNA read from the CDR3 is TGTGCCACCCGGGACTTCGCAGATACG. Translating gives CATRDFADT. The CDR3 in its entirety is CATRDFADTQYF.

In this sample, this clone turned up a few times. The junction departs from germline at one end; a sequencing error may be responsible. Read coverage stops 3 residues before the CDR3 terminus; the germline J gene supplies the remainder. The sample holds other DNA sequences that translate to the same CDR3. V gene TRBV7-3 combines with J gene TRBJ1-3; a weak D match, TRBD1 (6 bases). The germline CDR1 and CDR2 sequences are SGHTA and FQGTGA. This CDR3 is 15 amino acids long. Incomplete CDR3 DNA: TGTGCCAGCAGCTTAACGCGGGGGCTTGGAAACACG. Translation: CASSLTRGLGNT. The complete CDR3 reads CASSLTRGLGNTIYF. Full variable domain (rest looked up from reference TRBV7-3 and TRBJ1-3): GAGVSQTPSNKVTEKGKYVELRCDPISGHTALYWYRQSLGQGPEFLIYFQGTGAADDSGLPNDRFFAVRPEGSVSTLKIQRTERGDSAVYLCASSLTRGLGNTIYFGEGSWLTVV.

In this sample, this clone turned up many times. The missing CDR3 end, 3 residues past where the read stops, is filled in from the germline J gene. J is TRBJ2-2 and V is TRBV10-1, with TRBD1 as a possible D gene (6 bases). This CDR3 spans 13 amino acids. Trimming shortened V by 8 bases and J by 1 base, and 8 bases separated the two germline ends. Germline V CDR1 and CDR2: WNHNN, SYGVQD (reference sequence). The sequenced part of the CDR3 DNA is TGCGCCAGCTTGACAGGGAACACCGGGGAG. It yields the protein CASLTGNTGE. The complete CDR3 reads CASLTGNTGELFF.

This clone has a count of ten or more. Read coverage stops 3 residues before the CDR3 terminus; the germline J gene supplies the remainder. The chain has TRBV20-1 and TRBJ2-3, with a possible D match to TRBD1 (5 bases). Germline values: CDR1 DFQATT, CDR2 SNEGSKA (reference sequence). The CDR3 extends over 13 amino acids. The CDR3: CSATGAGYATQYF. The DNA read from the CDR3 is TGCAGTGCTACTGGGGCAGGGTACGCGACG.

This clone was counted many times. The read comes to an end 3 residues before the CDR3 does, leaving the germline J gene to fill in the end. The sample contains more than one DNA sequence encoding this CDR3. V gene TRBV29-1 combines with J gene TRBJ2-1; D remains unclear. The CDR3 has 12 residues. V was shortened by 7 bases and J by 7 bases, with 14 bases between the two germline ends. Germline assignment: CDR1 SQVTM and CDR2 ANQGSEA. The part of the CDR3 DNA that was read is TGCAGCGGAGGCGGTCACTATAATGAG. This sequence encodes CSGGGHYNE. The whole CDR3 reads CSGGGHYNEQFF.

This clone was counted between two and nine times. Only one base separates this from a far larger clonotype, so it likely reflects a read error. The read finishes 3 residues shy of the CDR3 end, and the germline J gene is used to complete it. The chain couples TRBV30 to TRBJ2-1, with D possibly TRBD1 on 6 matching bases. Germline CDR1 and CDR2: GTSNPN and SVGIG (reference sequence). This CDR3 has 17 residues. Trimming cost V 4 bases and J 5 bases, with 24 bases left between them. CDR3: CAWTVIRGSLGHNEQFF. The DNA read from the CDR3 is TGTGCCTGGACTGTAATCAGGGGTTCGCTAGGCCACAATGAG. Drawing the rest from reference TRBV30 and TRBJ2-1, the complete variable domain is SQTIHQWPATLVQPVGSPLSLECTVEGTSNPNLYWYRQAAGRGLQLLFYSVGIGQISSEVPQNLSASRPQDRQFILSSKKLLLSDSGFYLCAWTVIRGSLGHNEQFFGPGTRLTVL.

This clone was observed at least ten times. Read data end 3 residues before the CDR3 end; the end is taken from the germline J gene. The genes are TRBV19 and TRBJ2-1; 7 bases are a match to TRBD2. This CDR3 region has 14 residues. The junction had 5 bases not matched to a gene; V was cut back by 5 bases and J by 4 bases. Germline-derived CDR1 and CDR2 are LNHDA and SQIVND (reference sequence). The CDR3 loop is CASSFGLDYNEQFF. The sequenced part of the CDR3 DNA is TGTGCCAGTAGTTTCGGACTAGATTACAATGAG.

On this clone itself: The read gets to within 3 residues of the CDR3 end, and the germline J gene fills in the rest. The genes are TRBV2 and TRBJ1-1, with D possibly matching TRBD1 (5 bases). Germline values: CDR1 SNHLY, CDR2 FYNNEI. This CDR3 has 11 residues. CDR3 sequence: CASSPGLAAFF. Partial CDR3 DNA: TGTGCCAGCAGTCCGGGACTAGCA.

There are many counts of this clone. The read falls 3 residues short of the CDR3 end, and the missing part is taken from the germline J gene. The chain is built from TRBV28 and TRBJ2-4, with 9 positions matching TRBD2. V gave up 8 bases and J gave up 9 bases; unmatched junction bases: 11. CDR1 and CDR2 (germline): MDHEN, SYDVKM. The CDR3 consists of 14 residues. CDR3 DNA (partial): TGTGCCAGCTACCGCTCCGGGACTAGCTTCATT. Its protein product is CASYRSGTSFI. In full, the CDR3 reads CASYRSGTSFIQYF.

At least ten counts were recorded for this clone. The read finishes 3 residues shy of the CDR3 end, and the germline J gene is used to complete it. The V gene is TRBV11-3, the J gene TRBJ1-1; maybe TRBD1 (5 bases). From germline, CDR1 is SGHNT and CDR2 YENEEA. CDR3 length equals 13 residues. The CDR3 sequence is CASREDPTGEAFF. CDR3 DNA, as far as it was read: TGTGCCAGCAGAGAAGACCCTACAGGTGAG.

This clone was observed at least ten times. CDR3 protein: CASSSGTSASTDTQYF. The sequenced part of the CDR3 DNA is TGCGCCAGCAGCTCCGGGACTAGCGCCTCCACAGATACG. The chain joins TRBV5-1 to TRBJ2-3; 10 bases are a match to TRBD2. The missing CDR3 end, 3 residues past where the read stops, is filled in from the germline J gene. The CDR3 contains 16 residues. From germline, CDR1 is SGHRS and CDR2 YFSETQ. Unmatched junction bases numbered 6, after V lost 3 bases and J lost 2 bases. The variable domain in full, completed from reference TRBV5-1 and TRBJ2-3, reads KAGVTQTPRYLIKTRGQQVTLSCSPISGHRSVSWYQQTPGQGLQFLFEYFSETQRNKGNFPGRFSGRQFSNSRSEMNVSTLELGDSALYLCASSSGTSASTDTQYFGPGTRLTVL.

Many counts were recorded for this clone. The sequenced fragment ends 3 residues before the CDR3 boundary, so the rest is inferred from the germline J gene. This chain joins TRBV6-2 or TRBV6-3 and TRBJ2-2; 8 bases map to TRBD2. CDR3 size: 14 residues. V dropped 7 bases and J dropped 2; count of bases not matched to a gene: 3. Germline CDR1 and CDR2: MNHEY and SVGEGT. The CDR3 bases that were read are TGTGCCAGCAAGGCGGGAGGAAACACCGGGGAG. Its protein product is CASKAGGNTGE. The full CDR3 sequence reads CASKAGGNTGELFF.

The sample holds many counts of this clone. The read terminates 3 residues before the CDR3 end, so the remaining end is supplied by the germline J gene. The chain uses TRBV7-9 and TRBJ2-1; no reliable D call. This CDR3 contains 15 residues. In germline, CDR1 is SEHNR, CDR2 FQNEAQ (reference sequence). The V gene lost 5 bases and the J gene lost 5 bases, with 16 bases spanning the gap. Partial CDR3 DNA: TGTGCCAGCAGCCAGCCGAACGGTACAGACAATGAG. Protein: CASSQPNGTDNE. The full CDR3 reads CASSQPNGTDNEQFF.

This clone was counted many times. The read is 3 residues too short to cover the CDR3 end, so that end is filled in from the germline J gene. The chain links TRBV14 to TRBJ2-7; D ambiguous. CDR1 is SGHDN and CDR2 is FVKESK in the germline V gene. The CDR3 runs 15 residues. V was pared by 1 base and J by 3 bases, with 13 bases between. The CDR3 sequence: CASSQGGRLVYEQYF. The CDR3 bases that were read are TGTGCCAGCAGCCAAGGTGGCAGATTGGTCTACGAG.

This clone has ten or more counts. The read halts 3 residues ahead of the CDR3 end, with the missing end drawn from the germline J gene. The rearrangement links TRBV20-1 to TRBJ2-3; 10 positions agree with TRBD2. From germline, CDR1 is DFQATT and CDR2 SNEGSKA (reference sequence). This CDR3 has 16 amino acids. Germline trimming cut 8 bases from V and 4 bases from J; bases unmatched to any gene: 15. The CDR3 DNA, read in part, is TGCAGTCCCAGAGGTCAGCGGGAGGGCAGAGCAGATACG. This codes for CSPRGQREGRADT. The CDR3 in full is CSPRGQREGRADTQYF.

As concerns this clone: Read coverage stops 3 residues before the CDR3 terminus; the germline J gene supplies the remainder. J is TRBJ2-3 and V is TRBV29-1; 9 bases fit TRBD2. Germline loops: CDR1 SQVTM, CDR2 ANQGSEA. J lost 0 bases, V lost 2 bases, and 3 bases had no gene match. CDR3 length: 15 residues. This CDR3 reads CSVEPAGGSTDTQYF. CDR3 bases read: TGCAGCGTTGAACCCGCGGGGGGGAGCACAGATACG.

This clone was detected a few times. Read sequence stops 3 residues before the CDR3 end, and the germline J gene provides the missing end. The chain combines TRBV16 with TRBJ2-3; possible D gene TRBD1, 6 bases. CDR3 length: 13 amino acids. Germline values: CDR1 KGHSY, CDR2 FQNENV. The CDR3 bases that were read are TGTGCCAGCAGCCGTGGGGGCACCCAGCCG. This translates into CASSRGGTQP. The whole CDR3 region reads CASSRGGTQPQYF. Using reference TRBV16 and TRBJ2-3 for the parts outside the CDR3, the full variable domain is GEEVAQTPKHLVRGEGQKAKLYCAPIKGHSYVFWYQQVLKNEFKFLISFQNENVFDETGMPKERFSAKCLPNSPCSLEIQATKLEDSAVYFCASSRGGTQPQYFGPGTRLTVL.

This clone was seen many times. The read is 3 residues too short to cover the CDR3 end, so that end is filled in from the germline J gene. The chain recombines TRBV30 with TRBJ1-5, with a possible D match to TRBD1 (5 bases). Germline V CDR1 and CDR2: GTSNPN, SVGIG (reference sequence). This CDR3 contains 13 residues. Trimming removed 4 bases at V and 6 bases at J, with 13 bases between. Incomplete CDR3 DNA: TGTGCCTGGACTCCCAAAGGGGCTCAGCCC. Encoded protein: CAWTPKGAQP. The entire CDR3 reads CAWTPKGAQPQHF.

This clone was counted ten times or more. The read comes to an end 3 residues before the CDR3 does, leaving the germline J gene to fill in the end. The rearrangement links TRBV19 to TRBJ2-1, with a tentative D call TRBD2 (6 bases). This CDR3 is 14 amino acids long. V was pared by 4 bases and J by 6 bases, with 13 bases between. Per the germline V gene, CDR1 is LNHDA and CDR2 is SQIVND (reference sequence). The CDR3 loop is CASSTGGMVNEQFF. The part of the CDR3 DNA that was read is TGTGCCAGTAGTACTGGGGGGATGGTCAATGAG.

This clone appeared many times. The sequence runs out 3 residues before the end of the CDR3; the remainder is reconstructed from the germline J gene. J is TRBJ2-7 and V is TRBV14; no definite D call. Germline loops: CDR1 SGHDN, CDR2 FVKESK. Trimming pared 5 bases from V and 3 bases from J, leaving 14 bases between. The CDR3 is made up of 14 amino acids. The CDR3 protein is CASSCIWLNYEQYF. The covered CDR3 bases are TGTGCCAGCAGCTGCATTTGGCTCAACTACGAG.

This clone was recorded at least ten times. The read terminates 3 residues ahead of where the CDR3 ends, so the germline J gene completes it. This chain connects TRBV29-1 to TRBJ1-1; no clear D. CDR3 length: 10 residues. Germline V gives CDR1 SQVTM, CDR2 ANQGSEA. V was pared by 4 bases and J by 7 bases, with 7 bases between. Partial CDR3 DNA: TGCAGCGTTGGCGCGGATGAA. This gives the protein CSVGADE. The whole CDR3 protein is CSVGADEAFF.

Regarding this clone: The read ends 3 residues shy of where the CDR3 ends; the end is completed using the germline J gene. This sequence joins TRBV7-6 and TRBJ1-3, with D perhaps matching TRBD1 (5 bases). Trimming took off 3 bases at V and 0 bases at J, with 12 bases between the two ends. The length of the CDR3 is 16 residues. The germline CDR1 and CDR2 sequences are SGHVS and FNYEAQ. CDR3 DNA, as far as it was read: TGTGCCAGCAGCTTCATTCAGGGTGGCTCTGGAAACACC. The encoded protein is CASSFIQGGSGNT. The entire CDR3 protein reads CASSFIQGGSGNTIYF.

This clone was detected ten times or more. The CDR3 extends 3 residues past the end of the read, so its final part is completed from the germline J gene. The chain recombines TRBV20-1 with TRBJ1-1, with 7 positions matching TRBD1. Germline trimming cut 0 bases from V and 4 bases from J; bases unmatched to any gene: 14. CDR1 and CDR2 (germline): DFQATT, SNEGSKA (reference sequence). CDR3 length: 17 amino acids. The CDR3 reads CSARDREGGAWATEAFF. CDR3 DNA (partial): TGCAGTGCTAGAGATCGTGAAGGGGGCGCCTGGGCCACTGAA.